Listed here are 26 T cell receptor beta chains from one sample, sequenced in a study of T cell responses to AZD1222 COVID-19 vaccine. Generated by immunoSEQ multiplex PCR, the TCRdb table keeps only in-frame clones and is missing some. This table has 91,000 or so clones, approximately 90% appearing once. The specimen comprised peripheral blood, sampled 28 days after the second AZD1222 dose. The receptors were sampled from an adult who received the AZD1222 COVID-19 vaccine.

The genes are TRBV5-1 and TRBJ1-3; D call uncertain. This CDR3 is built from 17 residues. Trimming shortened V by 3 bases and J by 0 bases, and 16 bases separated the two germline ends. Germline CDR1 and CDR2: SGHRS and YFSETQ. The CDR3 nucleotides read TGCGCCAGCAGCTCCCGCCCCAAGGGAAACTCTGGAAACACCATATATTTT. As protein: CASSSRPKGNSGNTIYF.

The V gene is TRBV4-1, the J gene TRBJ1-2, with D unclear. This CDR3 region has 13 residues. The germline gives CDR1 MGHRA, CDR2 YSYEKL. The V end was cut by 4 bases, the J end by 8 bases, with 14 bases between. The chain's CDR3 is CASSPPRSRGYTF. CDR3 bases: TGCGCCAGCAGCCCTCCCCGTTCGAGGGGCTACACCTTC.

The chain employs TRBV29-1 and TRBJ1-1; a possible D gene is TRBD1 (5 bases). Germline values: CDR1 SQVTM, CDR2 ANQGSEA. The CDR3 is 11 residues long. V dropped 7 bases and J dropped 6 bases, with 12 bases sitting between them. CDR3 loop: CSGTEGPEAFF. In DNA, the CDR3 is TGCAGCGGGACCGAGGGGCCTGAAGCTTTCTTT. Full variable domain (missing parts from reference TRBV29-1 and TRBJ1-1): SAVISQKPSRDICQRGTSLTIQCQVDSQVTMMFWYRQQPGQSLTLIATANQGSEATYESGFVIDKFPISRPNLTFSTLTVSNMSPEDSSIYLCSGTEGPEAFFGQGTRLTVV.

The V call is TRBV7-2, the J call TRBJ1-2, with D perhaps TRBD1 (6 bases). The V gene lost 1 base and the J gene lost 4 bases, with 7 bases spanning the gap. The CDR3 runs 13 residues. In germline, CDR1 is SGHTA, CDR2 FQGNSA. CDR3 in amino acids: CASSLVGAYGYTF. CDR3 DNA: TGTGCCAGCAGCTTAGTGGGGGCCTATGGCTACACCTTC.

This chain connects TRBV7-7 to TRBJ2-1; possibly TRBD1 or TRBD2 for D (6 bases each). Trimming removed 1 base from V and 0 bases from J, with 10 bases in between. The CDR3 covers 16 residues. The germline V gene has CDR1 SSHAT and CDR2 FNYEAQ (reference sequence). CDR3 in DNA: TGTGCCAGCAGCTTAGGAGGGGGGACCTCCTACAATGAGCAGTTCTTC. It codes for CASSLGGGTSYNEQFF.

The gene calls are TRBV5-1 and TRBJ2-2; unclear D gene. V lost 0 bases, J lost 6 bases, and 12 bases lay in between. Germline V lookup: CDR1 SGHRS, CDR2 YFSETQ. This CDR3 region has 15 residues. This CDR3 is CASSLEAVPPGELFF. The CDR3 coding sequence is TGCGCCAGCAGCTTGGAAGCCGTCCCTCCCGGGGAGCTGTTTTTT.

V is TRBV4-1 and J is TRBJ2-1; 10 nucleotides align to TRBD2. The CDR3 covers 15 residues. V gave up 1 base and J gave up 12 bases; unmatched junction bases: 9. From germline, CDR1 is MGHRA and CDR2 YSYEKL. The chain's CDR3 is CASSQGLAGGLGQFF. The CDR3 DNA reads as TGCGCCAGCAGCCAAGGTTTAGCGGGGGGCCTAGGGCAGTTCTTC.

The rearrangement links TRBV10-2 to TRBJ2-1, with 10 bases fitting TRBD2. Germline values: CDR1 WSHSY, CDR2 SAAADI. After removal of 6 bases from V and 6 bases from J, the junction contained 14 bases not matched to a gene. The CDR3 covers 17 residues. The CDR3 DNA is TGCGCCAGCAGGCGGAGCGGGGGGGCCGGCGCGATCAATGAGCAGTTCTTC. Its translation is CASRRSGGAGAINEQFF.

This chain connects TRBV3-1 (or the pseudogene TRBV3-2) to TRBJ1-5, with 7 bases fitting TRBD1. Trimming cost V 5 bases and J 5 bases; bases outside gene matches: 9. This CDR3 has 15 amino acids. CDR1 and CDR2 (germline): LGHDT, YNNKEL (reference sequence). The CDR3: CASSTTHGTDQPQHF. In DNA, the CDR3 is TGTGCCAGCAGCACGACCCATGGGACAGATCAGCCCCAGCATTTT.

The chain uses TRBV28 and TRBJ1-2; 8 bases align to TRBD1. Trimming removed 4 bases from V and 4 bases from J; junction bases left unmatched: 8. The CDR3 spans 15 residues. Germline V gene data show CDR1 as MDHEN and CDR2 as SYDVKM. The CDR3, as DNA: TGTGCCAGCAGTTCGAGCTCAACAGGGGGCTATGGCTACACCTTC. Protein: CASSSSSTGGYGYTF.

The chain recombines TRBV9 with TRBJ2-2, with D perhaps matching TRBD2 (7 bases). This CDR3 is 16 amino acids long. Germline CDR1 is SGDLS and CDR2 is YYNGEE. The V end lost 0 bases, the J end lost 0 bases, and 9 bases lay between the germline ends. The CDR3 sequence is CASSVEGGANTGELFF. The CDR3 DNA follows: TGTGCCAGCAGCGTAGAAGGGGGGGCGAACACCGGGGAGCTGTTTTTT. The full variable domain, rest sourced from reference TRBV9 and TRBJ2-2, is DSGVTQTPKHLITATGQRVTLRCSPRSGDLSVYWYQQSLDQGLQFLIQYYNGEERAKGNILERFSAQQFPDLHSELNLSSLELGDSALYFCASSVEGGANTGELFFGEGSRLTVL.

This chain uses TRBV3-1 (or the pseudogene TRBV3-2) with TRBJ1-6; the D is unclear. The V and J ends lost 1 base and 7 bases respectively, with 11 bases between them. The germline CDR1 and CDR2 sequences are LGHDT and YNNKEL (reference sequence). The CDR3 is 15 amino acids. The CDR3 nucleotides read TGTGCCAGCAGCCAAGGCGTCCAGAAAAATTCACCCCTCCACTTT. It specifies CASSQGVQKNSPLHF.

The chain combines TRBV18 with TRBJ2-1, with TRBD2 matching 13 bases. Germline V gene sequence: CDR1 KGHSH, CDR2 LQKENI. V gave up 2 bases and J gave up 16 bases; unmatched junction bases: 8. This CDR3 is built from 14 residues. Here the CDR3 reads CASSPGLAGDKGFF. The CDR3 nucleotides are TGTGCCAGCTCACCAGGACTAGCGGGGGATAAGGGTTTCTTC.

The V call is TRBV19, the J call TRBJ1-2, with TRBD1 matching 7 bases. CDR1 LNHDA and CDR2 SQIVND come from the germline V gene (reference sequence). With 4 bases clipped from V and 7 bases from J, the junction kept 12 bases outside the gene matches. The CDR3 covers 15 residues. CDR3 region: CASSTRQGAEVGYTF. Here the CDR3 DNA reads TGTGCCAGTAGTACACGACAGGGCGCGGAGGTTGGCTACACCTTC.

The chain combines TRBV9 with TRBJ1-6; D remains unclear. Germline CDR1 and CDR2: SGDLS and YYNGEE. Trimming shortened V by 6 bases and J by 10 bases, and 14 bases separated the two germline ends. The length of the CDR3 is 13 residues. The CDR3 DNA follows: TGTGCCAGCACGGTCGGACTGCAGTCACCCCTCCACTTT. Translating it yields CASTVGLQSPLHF.

Written as DNA, the CDR3 is TGTGCCAGCAGCTCTACACAGGGGGCGCGCCACGAGCAGTACTTC. Translation gives CASSSTQGARHEQYF. V gene TRBV11-2 combines with J gene TRBJ2-7, with 9 bases matching TRBD1. Germline V lookup: CDR1 SGHAT, CDR2 FQNNGV. This CDR3 is built from 15 residues. Trimming took 4 bases from V and 5 from J; bases not matched to a gene: 9. The complete variable domain, with remaining parts taken from reference TRBV11-2 and TRBJ2-7, reads EAGVAQSPRYKIIEKRQSVAFWCNPISGHATLYWYQQILGQGPKLLIQFQNNGVVDDSQLPKDRFSAERLKGVDSTLKIQPAKLEDSAVYLCASSSTQGARHEQYFGPGTRLTVT.

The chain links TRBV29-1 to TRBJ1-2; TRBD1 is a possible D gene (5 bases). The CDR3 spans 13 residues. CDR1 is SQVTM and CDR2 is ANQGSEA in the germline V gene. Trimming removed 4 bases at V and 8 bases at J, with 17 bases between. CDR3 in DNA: TGCAGCGTTGTAGTTTGGGGCGCAGGAGGCTACACCTTC. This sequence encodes CSVVVWGAGGYTF.

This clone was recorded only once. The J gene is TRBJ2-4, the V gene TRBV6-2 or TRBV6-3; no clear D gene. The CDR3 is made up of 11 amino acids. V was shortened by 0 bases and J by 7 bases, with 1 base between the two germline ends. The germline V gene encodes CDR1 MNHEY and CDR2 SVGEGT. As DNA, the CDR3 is TGTGCCAGCAGTTACTCGAACATTCAGTACTTC. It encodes CASSYSNIQYF.

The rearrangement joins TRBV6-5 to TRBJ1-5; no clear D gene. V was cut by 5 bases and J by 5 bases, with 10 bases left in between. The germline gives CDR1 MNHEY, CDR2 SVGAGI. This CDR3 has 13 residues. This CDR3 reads CASSMRGDQPQHF. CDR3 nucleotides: TGTGCCAGCAGTATGCGTGGCGATCAGCCCCAGCATTTT.

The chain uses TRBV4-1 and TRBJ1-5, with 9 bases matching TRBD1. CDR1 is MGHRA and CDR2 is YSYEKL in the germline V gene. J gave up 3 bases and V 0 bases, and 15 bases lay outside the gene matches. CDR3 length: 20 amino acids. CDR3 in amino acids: CASSQDLAGQGLGYNQPQHF. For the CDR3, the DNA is TGCGCCAGCAGCCAAGACCTGGCGGGACAGGGATTGGGGTACAATCAGCCCCAGCATTTT.

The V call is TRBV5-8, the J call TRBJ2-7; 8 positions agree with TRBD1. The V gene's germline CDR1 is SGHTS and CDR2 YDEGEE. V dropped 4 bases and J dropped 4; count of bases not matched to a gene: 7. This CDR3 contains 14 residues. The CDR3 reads CASSPPDRVYEQYF. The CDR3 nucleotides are TGTGCCAGCAGCCCCCCGGACAGGGTTTACGAGCAGTACTTC.

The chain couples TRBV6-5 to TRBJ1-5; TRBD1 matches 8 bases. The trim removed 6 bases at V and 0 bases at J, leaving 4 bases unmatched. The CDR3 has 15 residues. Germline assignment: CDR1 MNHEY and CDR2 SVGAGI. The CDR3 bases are TGTGCCAGCAGGCGGGACAGGAGTAGCAATCAGCCCCAGCATTTT. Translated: CASRRDRSSNQPQHF.

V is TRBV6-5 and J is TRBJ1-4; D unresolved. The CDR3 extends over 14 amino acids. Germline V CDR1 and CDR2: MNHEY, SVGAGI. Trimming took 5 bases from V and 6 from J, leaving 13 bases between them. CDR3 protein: CASSPMDGDEKLFF. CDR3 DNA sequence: TGTGCCAGCAGTCCCATGGATGGGGATGAAAAACTGTTTTTT.

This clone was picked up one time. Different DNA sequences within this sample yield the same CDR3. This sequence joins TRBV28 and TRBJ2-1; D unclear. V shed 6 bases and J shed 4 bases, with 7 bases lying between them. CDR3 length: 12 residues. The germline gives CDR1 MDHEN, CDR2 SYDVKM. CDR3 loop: CASSPTYNEQFF. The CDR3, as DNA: TGTGCCAGCAGCCCCACTTACAATGAGCAGTTCTTC.

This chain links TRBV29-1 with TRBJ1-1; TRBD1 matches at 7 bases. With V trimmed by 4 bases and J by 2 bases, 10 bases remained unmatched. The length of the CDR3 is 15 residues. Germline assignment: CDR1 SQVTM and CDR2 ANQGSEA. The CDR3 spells CSVGGLGGTNTEAFF. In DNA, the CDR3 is TGCAGCGTTGGAGGGCTAGGGGGCACAAACACTGAAGCTTTCTTT.

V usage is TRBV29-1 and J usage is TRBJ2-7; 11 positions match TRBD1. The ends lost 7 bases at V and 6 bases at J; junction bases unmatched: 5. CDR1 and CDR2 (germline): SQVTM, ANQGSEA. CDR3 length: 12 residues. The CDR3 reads CSAWDRGVEQYF. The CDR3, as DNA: TGCAGCGCCTGGGACAGGGGGGTCGAGCAGTACTTC.